This T cell receptor beta chain emerged from a study of blood T cell repertoires in COVID-19. About the research overall: The study drew acute and convalescent COVID-19 samples from the United States, Italy and Spain. T cells, B-cell-depleted T cells, or PBMCs provided the cDNA or gDNA that served as material.

Per the study methods: Amplifying reference gene primers gave estimates of nucleated cell counts. Data came from immunoSEQ multiplex PCR; TCRdb stores just in-frame clones and leaves some out. That table is the source of V, J and clone size, and D and trimming were worked out from the DNA. Among more than 100,000 clones listed, around 87% were seen once. The V end lost 4 bases, the J end lost 1 base, and 13 bases lay between the germline ends. The CDR3 contains 15 residues. Germline CDR1 is SGHVS and CDR2 is FQNEAQ. V is TRBV7-8 and J is TRBJ1-1; a possible D gene is TRBD1 (6 bases). The sample taken for sequencing was peripheral blood. The receptor comes from an older woman with acute or convalescent COVID-19. This chain's CDR3 is CASSSLGAPNTEAFF. CDR3 nucleotides: TGTGCCAGCAGCTCCCTGGGGGCCCCGAACACTGAAGCTTTCTTT.